Detailed here is one TCR beta chain. This clonotype was counted many times. This receptor's antigen is unknown. No base quality information exists; no much larger clone differs at one position. The run used an Illumina HiSeq 2500. Superscript III and a set of TRAV- and TRBV-specific primers were used to synthesize first-strand cDNA, so that both TCRalpha and TCRbeta chains were covered. TCRs were amplified for 15 to 20 PCR cycles with Phusion, using a constant-region primer paired with the adapter attached to the V primers. Isolated mRNA was amplified with the MessageAmp II aRNA Amplification Kit, using a roughly 15-hour in vitro transcription at 37°C. The Dynabeads mRNA DIRECT Purification Kit was used to isolate the mRNA for TCR sequencing. Indexed Illumina adapters were added in a second approximately 25-cycle Phusion PCR, and the resulting products were purified with AMPure XP beads. The authors processed their data as follows. Using custom Perl scripts, TCR sequences encoding the same protein were pooled, out-of-frame sequences were removed, and the abundance of each clonotype was computed. Any TCR sequence supported by only a single read was excluded from analysis. Repertoire metrics included Shannon entropy, Gini index, clonality, richness, and frequency of TCRs shared between repertoires. The raw public reads went through TCRdb reprocessing: fastp at Q25, MiXCR clone calling, in-frame beta chains kept. CDR3 protein sequences are deduplicated, and each keeps its most common genes and DNA. The V and J calls, along with clone size, are taken from TCRdb and not from the paper's own processing. This sample has tens of thousands of distinct CDR3 sequences in its table, and less than 25% of those were observed once. The ten top clones hold about 6% of the sample.

The sample comes from a study of low-dose radiotherapy and immunotherapy resistance in tumors (dated by TCRdb to about 2022). Study-level background: Cohort 1 received 0.5 Gy per fraction every 2 weeks, with a prescribed total PTV dose of 6.5 Gy. Cohort 2 received 1 Gy per fraction every two weeks, with a total of 13 Gy over 26 weeks. Patients were given nivolumab as a 240 mg flat dose every two weeks and ipilimumab at 1 mg/kg every six weeks, with both drugs delivered intravenously. Every two weeks, patients got intravenous cyclophosphamide at 200 mg/m2, given one day ahead of each radiation and immunotherapy administration. Aspirin 300 mg was taken orally once daily by patients for four cycles, starting on cycle 1 day 1. No randomization into treatment groups was done for the people taking part in the trial. Eight patients were included in the translational analysis, namely three from the first dose cohort plus the first five from the second dose cohort.

In the paper's terms, the time point label means: before trial treatment. Donors were enrolled in RACIN, a single-arm phase I dose-escalation trial combining nivolumab, ipilimumab, aspirin, low-dose cyclophosphamide and low-dose radiotherapy. To be eligible, a patient needed to have an advanced solid tumor that was TIL-negative. The receptor was derived from a male donor with prostate cancer. The material was PBMCs, obtained before treatment.

DNA sequence: TGTGCCAGCGCCCTAATTTCCGGACTAGCGGGGGGTTATGAGCAGTTCTTC. Its protein is CASALISGLAGGYEQFF. The rearrangement combines TRBV27 with TRBJ2-1; TRBD2 lines up with 14 middle nucleotides. The germline V gene (reference sequence) sets CDR1 to MNHEY and CDR2 to SMNVEV. The CDR3 covers 17 residues, taking in both the cysteine and the phenylalanine. The kept DNA is CDR3 alone, 51 bases in frame from the first base. Trimming accounts for 8 bases at V and 8 bases at J, while the number of junction bases matched to no gene is 14.